This T cell receptor beta chain appears in the sequencing data of a study of siplizumab effects on memory and regulatory T cells. TCRdb's table, derived via immunoSEQ multiplex PCR, lists solely in-frame clones and lacks some. The sample shows about 87,000 clones, approximately 88% of them seen only once. Overall study findings and caveats: Memory T cells appeared less diverse than naive cells, which seemed to contribute substantially to alloresponse. Unstimulated subset assignment was obtained for only a minor fraction of alloreactive clones. Where siplizumab was present, mappable alloreactive CD4+ clones averaged 68.8% Treg-derived, compared with roughly 30% in controls. Proliferating siplizumab-cultured Tregs lacked confirmed suppressive function.

V shed 3 bases, J shed 4 bases, and the junction held 9 bases outside the gene matches. Germline CDR1 KGHSH, CDR2 LQKENI. This CDR3 has 17 residues. Turning to this clone: Its antigen is not identified.

The clonotype comes from a human donor in good health. The V and J genes are TRBV18 and TRBJ2-1; 10 bases are a match to TRBD2. Sequencing was carried out using Tregs sorted from blood. CDR3 in DNA: TGTGCCAGCTCACCGCGTACTAGCGGGGAGGCATACAATGAGCAGTTCTTC. Translated: CASSPRTSGEAYNEQFF.